This is a list of T cell receptor beta chains from one sample in a study of blood T cell repertoires in COVID-19. Sequencing used immunoSEQ multiplex PCR; TCRdb keeps in-frame clones, though not all of them. In the table there are 400,000 or so clones, 80% to 90% of which are singletons. The sequenced sample was PBMCs or T cells enriched from blood (not recorded which). Source of these receptors: a man aged 30 to 45 who had recovered from COVID-19. Each CDR3 is given with its conserved first and last residue. D genes are given only for firm matches. Not every row has a clone size; where given, it reads once, few, many or a size class.

V gene: TRBV29-1
clone size: once
J gene: TRBJ2-1
D gene: .
CDR3 protein: CSVEVYEQFF
CDR3 DNA: TGCAGCGTTGAAGTCTATGAGCAGTTCTTC

V gene: TRBV29-1
clone size: .
J gene: TRBJ2-7
D gene: TRBD2
CDR3 protein: CSVSLAESYEQYF
CDR3 DNA: TGCAGCGTTTCTCTAGCGGAGTCCTACGAGCAGTACTTC

V gene: TRBV11-2
clone size: .
J gene: TRBJ2-1
D gene: .
CDR3 protein: CASSLSTENYNEQFF
CDR3 DNA: TGTGCCAGCAGCTTAAGCACAGAGAACTACAATGAGCAGTTCTTC

V gene: TRBV5-1
clone size: .
J gene: TRBJ2-7
D gene: .
CDR3 protein: CASSLGQGPYEQYF
CDR3 DNA: TGCGCCAGCAGCCTCGGGCAGGGCCCCTACGAGCAGTACTTC

V gene: TRBV19
clone size: .
J gene: TRBJ2-1
D gene: TRBD1
CDR3 protein: CASTLLWGGQGYNEQFF
CDR3 DNA: TGTGCCAGTACCCTCCTATGGGGGGGACAGGGGTACAATGAGCAGTTCTTC

V gene: TRBV19
clone size: .
J gene: TRBJ1-2
D gene: .
CDR3 protein: CASSMSGRVTGYTF
CDR3 DNA: TGTGCCAGTAGTATGTCGGGCAGGGTTACTGGCTACACCTTC

V gene: TRBV21-1
clone size: .
J gene: TRBJ2-3
D gene: .
CDR3 protein: CASSTLRPGTGEDTQYF
CDR3 DNA: TGTGCCAGCAGCACCCTTCGACCCGGGACAGGGGAGGATACGCAGTATTTT

V gene: TRBV6-2/TRBV6-3
clone size: .
J gene: TRBJ2-1
D gene: .
CDR3 protein: CASSYGPSMNEQFF
CDR3 DNA: TGTGCCAGCAGTTACGGGCCTAGCATGAATGAGCAGTTCTTC

V gene: TRBV6-5
clone size: .
J gene: TRBJ2-3
D gene: TRBD1
CDR3 protein: CASSLPRDRPDTQYF
CDR3 DNA: TGTGCCAGCAGTTTACCCCGGGACAGGCCCGATACGCAGTATTTT

V gene: TRBV6-9
clone size: .
J gene: TRBJ1-4
D gene: TRBD1
CDR3 protein: CASSPRDRGLSATNEKLFF
CDR3 DNA: TGTGCCAGCAGTCCCCGGGACAGAGGCCTGAGCGCAACTAATGAAAAACTGTTTTTT

V gene: TRBV28
clone size: .
J gene: TRBJ1-2
D gene: .
CDR3 protein: CASSFRVADYGYTF
CDR3 DNA: TGTGCCAGCAGTTTCCGGGTAGCGGACTATGGCTACACCTTC

V gene: TRBV5-1
clone size: .
J gene: TRBJ2-1
D gene: TRBD1
CDR3 protein: CASSSGTEHNEQFF
CDR3 DNA: TGCGCCAGCAGCTCAGGGACAGAGCACAATGAGCAGTTCTTC

V gene: TRBV28
clone size: .
J gene: TRBJ2-7
D gene: TRBD1
CDR3 protein: CGGSTGVGVEQYF
CDR3 DNA: TGTGGGGGCTCGACAGGGGTTGGGGTCGAGCAGTACTTC

V gene: TRBV10-3
clone size: .
J gene: TRBJ1-1
D gene: .
CDR3 protein: CATGTGGTEAFF
CDR3 DNA: TGTGCCACCGGGACGGGGGGCACTGAAGCTTTCTTT

V gene: TRBV18
clone size: .
J gene: TRBJ2-1
D gene: .
CDR3 protein: CASSKGGQYNEQFF
CDR3 DNA: TGTGCCAGCTCAAAAGGAGGACAGTACAATGAGCAGTTCTTC

V gene: TRBV10-3
clone size: .
J gene: TRBJ1-2
D gene: .
CDR3 protein: CAITEGEGYTF
CDR3 DNA: TGTGCCATCACCGAAGGGGAAGGCTACACCTTC

V gene: TRBV29-1
clone size: .
J gene: TRBJ1-4
D gene: TRBD1
CDR3 protein: CSVRTGTNEKLFF
CDR3 DNA: TGCAGCGTGAGGACAGGGACTAACGAAAAACTGTTTTTT

V gene: TRBV2
clone size: .
J gene: TRBJ2-7
D gene: TRBD2
CDR3 protein: CASSGRAGAPGEQYF
CDR3 DNA: TGTGCCAGCAGTGGGAGGGCGGGAGCTCCGGGGGAGCAGTACTTC

V gene: TRBV30
clone size: once
J gene: TRBJ2-4
D gene: TRBD1
CDR3 protein: CAWSVQTGWYF
CDR3 DNA: TGTGCCTGGAGTGTACAGACAGGGTGGTACTTC

V gene: TRBV9
clone size: .
J gene: TRBJ2-1
D gene: TRBD2
CDR3 protein: CASSVDGHPGTSGSKGGFF
CDR3 DNA: TGTGCCAGCAGCGTAGACGGCCACCCCGGGACTAGCGGGAGTAAGGGTGGGTTCTTC

V gene: TRBV6-5
clone size: once
J gene: TRBJ2-5
D gene: .
CDR3 protein: CASSRGAGGRETQYF
CDR3 DNA: TGTGCCAGCAGCCGCGGCGCAGGGGGGCGAGAGACCCAGTACTTC

V gene: TRBV6-6
clone size: .
J gene: TRBJ2-7
D gene: TRBD2
CDR3 protein: CASSPPGGEQYF
CDR3 DNA: TGTGCCAGCAGTCCCCCGGGAGGCGAGCAGTACTTC

V gene: TRBV30
clone size: once
J gene: TRBJ1-4
D gene: .
CDR3 protein: CAWSRVKEKLFF
CDR3 DNA: TGTGCCTGGAGTCGGGTGAAGGAAAAACTGTTTTTT

V gene: TRBV19
clone size: .
J gene: TRBJ2-3
D gene: .
CDR3 protein: CASSNVYGKGGTDTQYF
CDR3 DNA: TGTGCCAGTAGTAATGTCTACGGGAAGGGGGGCACAGATACGCAGTATTTT

V gene: TRBV18
clone size: .
J gene: TRBJ2-5
D gene: TRBD1
CDR3 protein: CASSPIVWDRGFQETQYF
CDR3 DNA: TGTGCCAGCTCACCCATAGTTTGGGACAGGGGATTCCAAGAGACCCAGTACTTC

V gene: TRBV5-1
clone size: .
J gene: TRBJ2-1
D gene: TRBD2
CDR3 protein: CASSLLAENYNEQFF
CDR3 DNA: TGCGCCAGCAGCCTCCTAGCGGAGAACTACAATGAGCAGTTCTTC

V gene: TRBV28
clone size: .
J gene: TRBJ2-7
D gene: .
CDR3 protein: CASTMLDRAYEQYF
CDR3 DNA: TGTGCCAGCACCATGCTTGACCGGGCCTACGAGCAGTACTTC

V gene: TRBV5-1
clone size: .
J gene: TRBJ1-1
D gene: TRBD1
CDR3 protein: CASSLTRTGILTTEAFF
CDR3 DNA: TGCGCCAGCAGCTTGACCAGGACAGGGATACTCACGACTGAAGCTTTCTTT

V gene: TRBV3-1/TRBV3-2
clone size: few
J gene: TRBJ2-2
D gene: TRBD1
CDR3 protein: CASRTGGAGELFF
CDR3 DNA: TGTGCCAGCAGGACAGGGGGGGCCGGGGAGCTGTTTTTT

V gene: TRBV25-1
clone size: once
J gene: TRBJ1-1
D gene: TRBD1
CDR3 protein: CASSGGQGAGTEAFF
CDR3 DNA: TGTGCCAGCAGTGGCGGACAGGGAGCGGGCACTGAAGCTTTCTTT

V gene: TRBV10-2
clone size: once
J gene: TRBJ1-3
D gene: TRBD1
CDR3 protein: CASRGTGPGNTIYF
CDR3 DNA: TGCGCCAGCAGGGGGACAGGGCCCGGAAACACCATATATTTT

V gene: TRBV5-4
clone size: once
J gene: TRBJ2-3
D gene: .
CDR3 protein: CARSSQGTDTQYF
CDR3 DNA: TGTGCCAGGTCCTCTCAGGGAACAGATACGCAGTATTTT

V gene: TRBV28
clone size: .
J gene: TRBJ1-2
D gene: .
CDR3 protein: CASSLGGAGGYTF
CDR3 DNA: TGTGCCAGCAGTTTGGGGGGGGCAGGAGGCTACACCTTC

V gene: TRBV18
clone size: .
J gene: TRBJ1-2
D gene: .
CDR3 protein: CASSRDGLYGYTF
CDR3 DNA: TGTGCCAGCTCACGGGATGGACTCTATGGCTACACCTTC

V gene: TRBV5-4
clone size: .
J gene: TRBJ1-1
D gene: TRBD1
CDR3 protein: CASSLGQGALNTEAFF
CDR3 DNA: TGTGCCAGCAGCTTGGGACAGGGGGCTTTGAACACTGAAGCTTTCTTT

V gene: TRBV2
clone size: .
J gene: TRBJ1-4
D gene: .
CDR3 protein: CASNRQDNEKLFF
CDR3 DNA: TGTGCCAGCAATAGACAAGATAATGAAAAACTGTTTTTT